Below are 8 T cell receptor beta chains sequenced from a single sample in a study of blood T cell repertoires in COVID-19. Profiling relied on immunoSEQ multiplex PCR, and the TCRdb table lists in-frame clones only, not all of them. Of under 150,000 clones in the sample, 75% to 90% were seen once. Sequenced: peripheral blood. The receptors were gathered from a human donor in a cohort sampled during active COVID-19.

The rearrangement joins TRBV11-1 to TRBJ2-5, with 7 bases that match TRBD2. The CDR3 runs to 13 residues. Germline V CDR1 and CDR2: SGHAT, FQDESV (reference sequence). The trim removed 4 bases at V and 3 bases at J, leaving 2 bases unmatched. Written as DNA, the CDR3 is TGTGCCAGCAGCTCCGGGGGGAAAGAGACCCAGTACTTC. Amino acids: CASSSGGKETQYF.

The CDR3 region has the DNA TGTGCCACCAGCAGAGCAATAAACGGGAATTCACCCCTCCACTTT. Amino acids: CATSRAINGNSPLHF. The chain is built from TRBV15 and TRBJ1-6; D remains ambiguous. Per the germline V gene, CDR1 is LNHNV and CDR2 is YYDKDF (reference sequence). This CDR3 has 15 residues. V lost 1 base to trimming and J lost 7 bases, with 11 bases between them.

The V gene is TRBV2, the J gene TRBJ2-7, with D possibly TRBD1 on 5 matching bases. V lost 8 bases and J 0 bases, leaving 11 bases between the germline ends. The length of the CDR3 is 13 residues. Germline loops: CDR1 SNHLY, CDR2 FYNNEI. CDR3 DNA sequence: TGTGCCAGCGCCGGCAGGGCCTCCTACGAGCAGTACTTC. Protein: CASAGRASYEQYF.

This clone was seen only once. The V call is TRBV19, the J call TRBJ1-2; D remains ambiguous. V lost 8 bases and J 1 base, leaving 11 bases between the germline ends. The CDR3 is made up of 13 amino acids. CDR1 is LNHDA and CDR2 is SQIVND in the germline V gene (reference sequence). Written as DNA, the CDR3 is TGTGCCAGTTGGAACAGTGATAACTATGGCTACACCTTC. Residues: CASWNSDNYGYTF.

The chain links TRBV7-9 to TRBJ2-3; 8 bases are a match to TRBD2. Germline CDR1 reads SEHNR; CDR2 reads FQNEAQ (reference sequence). The CDR3 has 16 residues. V lost 5 bases to trimming and J lost 2 bases; unmatched junction nucleotides: 9. CDR3 protein: CASSRWGGGNTDTQYF. CDR3 nucleotide sequence: TGTGCCAGCAGCCGTTGGGGCGGGGGGAACACAGATACGCAGTATTTT.

The chain joins TRBV10-1 to TRBJ2-1; 7 bases are a match to TRBD2. The CDR3 consists of 15 residues. CDR1 and CDR2 from the germline V gene are WNHNN and SYGVQD (reference sequence). J was trimmed by 4 bases and V by 0 bases; bases with no gene match: 3. Written as DNA, the CDR3 is TGCGCCAGCAGTGAGTCGGGGGGGAAATACAATGAGCAGTTCTTC. It is translated as CASSESGGKYNEQFF.

The chain is built from TRBV5-1 and TRBJ1-3, with 8 bases lining up with TRBD1. The ends lost 8 bases at V and 1 base at J; junction bases unmatched: 5. CDR3 size: 14 residues. Germline V gene data show CDR1 as SGHRS and CDR2 as YFSETQ. CDR3 loop: CASGQGNSGNTIYF. CDR3 DNA sequence: TGCGCCAGTGGACAGGGAAATTCTGGAAACACCATATATTTT.

The CDR3 nucleotides are TGTGCCATCAGTGAAGGCAGGGGGACCTACGAGCAGTACTTC. The encoded protein is CAISEGRGTYEQYF. V gene TRBV10-3 combines with J gene TRBJ2-7, with 7 bases matching TRBD1. Trimming cost V 3 bases and J 2 bases; bases outside gene matches: 4. CDR1 is ENHRY and CDR2 is SYGVKD in the germline V gene. The CDR3 runs 14 residues.